This TCR beta chain emerged from a study of blood T cell repertoires in COVID-19. The wider study: Material from acute and convalescent COVID-19 was sourced from the United States, Italy and Spain. The analysed material was cDNA or gDNA that came from T cells, B-cell-depleted T cells, or PBMCs.

Authors' data handling: Nucleated cell counts were estimated from reference gene primer amplification. TCRdb's table, derived via immunoSEQ multiplex PCR, lists solely in-frame clones and lacks some. The DNA was the basis for D and trimming; V, J and clone size are from that table. The data show about 210,000 clones, about 87% seen once. The sample was peripheral blood. The clonotype was recovered from a man aged 65 to 85 with acute or convalescent COVID-19.

CDR3: CASSLASGRYRTQYF. The CDR3 region has the DNA TGTGCCAGCAGCTTAGCTAGCGGGAGGTATAGGACCCAGTACTTC. The chain uses TRBV7-6 and TRBJ2-5; 10 bases fit TRBD2. Per germline, CDR1 SGHVS and CDR2 FNYEAQ. The CDR3 is 15 amino acids. Losses at the gene ends were 0 bases for V and 7 bases for J; bases not matched to a gene: 5.